This T cell receptor beta chain was documented in a study of T cell responses to AZD1222 COVID-19 vaccine. Overall study results and limits: With two AZD1222 doses given, Spike-specific TCR breadth and depth both rose. None of the repertoires were sampled until the peak T cell response had passed.

Concerning this clone itself: Its target is not known.

Germline lookup yields CDR1 KGHSH and CDR2 LQKENI. The CDR3 is 15 residues long. V lost 1 base and J lost 0, with 4 bases in between. Using immunoSEQ multiplex PCR, the repertoire was profiled, and TCRdb retains in-frame clones only, with some absent. The repertoire holds 100,000 to 150,000 clones, with 75% to 95% as singletons. Sequences were derived from peripheral blood, sampled on day 0 of AZD1222 vaccination. This chain connects TRBV18 to TRBJ1-6; D gene uncertain. The receptor was derived from an adult in good health. The CDR3 sequence is CASSPRDSYNSPLHF. The CDR3 coding sequence is TGTGCCAGCTCACCACGTGACTCCTATAATTCACCCCTCCACTTT.